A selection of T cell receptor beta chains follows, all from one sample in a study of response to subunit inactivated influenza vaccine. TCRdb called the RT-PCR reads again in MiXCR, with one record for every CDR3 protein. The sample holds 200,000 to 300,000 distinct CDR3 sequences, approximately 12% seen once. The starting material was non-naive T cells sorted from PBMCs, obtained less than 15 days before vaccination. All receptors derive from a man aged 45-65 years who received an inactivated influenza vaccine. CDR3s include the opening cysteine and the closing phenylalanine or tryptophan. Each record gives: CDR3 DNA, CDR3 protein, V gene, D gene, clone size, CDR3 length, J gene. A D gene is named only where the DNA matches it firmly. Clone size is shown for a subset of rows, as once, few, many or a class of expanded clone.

DNA: TGCGCCAGCAGCTTGAATACAGGGAGACAAGAGACCCAGTACTTC; CDR3: CASSLNTGRQETQYF; V: TRBV5-1; D: NA; size: few; length: 15; J: TRBJ2-5
DNA: TGTGCCAGTAGTAGAGCGGGCGGGAAAGAGACCCAGTACTTC; CDR3: CASSRAGGKETQYF; V: TRBV19; D: NA; size: few; length: 14; J: TRBJ2-5
DNA: TGCAGTGCCCAGGACAGGCCTCAAGAGACCCAGTACTTC; CDR3: CSAQDRPQETQYF; V: TRBV20-1; D: TRBD1; size: few; length: 13; J: TRBJ2-5
DNA: TGTGCCAGCAGCCAAACAGGGGACGGGGCCAACGTCCTGACTTTC; CDR3: CASSQTGDGANVLTF; V: TRBV12-3/TRBV12-4; D: TRBD1; size: few; length: 15; J: TRBJ2-6
DNA: TGTGCCAGCAGTTTTCAGGGCGGCCATGGCTACACCTTC; CDR3: CASSFQGGHGYTF; V: TRBV12-3/TRBV12-4; D: NA; size: many; length: 13; J: TRBJ1-2
DNA: TGTGCCATCAGTGTAAAGCCCCAAGAGACCCAGTACTTC; CDR3: CAISVKPQETQYF; V: TRBV10-3; D: NA; size: few; length: 13; J: TRBJ2-5
DNA: TGTGCCAGCATTAAAGGAAAGTACGAGCAGTACTTC; CDR3: CASIKGKYEQYF; V: TRBV28; D: NA; size: few; length: 12; J: TRBJ2-7
DNA: TGTGCCAGCAGTTTAGGGGTCAGGGGCACAGATACGCAGTATTTT; CDR3: CASSLGVRGTDTQYF; V: TRBV12-3/TRBV12-4; D: NA; size: many; length: 15; J: TRBJ2-3
DNA: TGTGCCAGCATCCCGGGACTAGCGCCAGATACGCAGTATTTT; CDR3: CASIPGLAPDTQYF; V: TRBV5-5; D: TRBD2; size: many; length: 14; J: TRBJ2-3
DNA: TGTGCCTGGGATGGACAGGGAGGGGCCGGGGAGCTGTTTTTT; CDR3: CAWDGQGGAGELFF; V: TRBV30; D: NA; size: few; length: 14; J: TRBJ2-2
DNA: TGTGCCAGCAATTCGATACAGACTCTATCTGGGGCCAACGTCCTGACTTTC; CDR3: CASNSIQTLSGANVLTF; V: TRBV28; D: NA; size: many; length: 17; J: TRBJ2-6
DNA: TGTGCCAGCAGTCCACCATTAGGGAACACTGAAGCTTTCTTT; CDR3: CASSPPLGNTEAFF; V: TRBV12-3/TRBV12-4; D: NA; size: few; length: 14; J: TRBJ1-1
DNA: TGCAGTGCTTCCGGGACTAGCGGGAGTTCCGGGTTGGAGCAGTACTTC; CDR3: CSASGTSGSSGLEQYF; V: TRBV20-1; D: TRBD2; size: few; length: 16; J: TRBJ2-7
DNA: TGTGCCAGCAGCGTAGCTCCGGCGACAGGGGGCTTAAATGAGCAGTTCTTC; CDR3: CASSVAPATGGLNEQFF; V: TRBV9; D: TRBD1; size: many; length: 17; J: TRBJ2-1
DNA: TGTGCCAGCAGTATATCGGGACAGGGTTCCTACGAGCAGTACTTC; CDR3: CASSISGQGSYEQYF; V: TRBV27; D: TRBD1; size: NA; length: 15; J: TRBJ2-7
DNA: TGTGCCTGGAGTGTGCAGGGCGGTCAGCCCCAGCATTTT; CDR3: CAWSVQGGQPQHF; V: TRBV30; D: NA; size: NA; length: 13; J: TRBJ1-5
DNA: TGTGCCAGCAGTGAATCAGACGGGGGGCCTAACTATGGCTACACCTTC; CDR3: CASSESDGGPNYGYTF; V: TRBV25-1; D: NA; size: NA; length: 16; J: TRBJ1-2
DNA: TGTGCCAGTAGTGGGCAGAGAAATAGCAATCAGCCCCAGCATTTT; CDR3: CASSGQRNSNQPQHF; V: TRBV19; D: NA; size: NA; length: 15; J: TRBJ1-5
DNA: TGTGCCAGCAGTTCTTTAGTGAGCAATCAGCCCCAGCATTTT; CDR3: CASSSLVSNQPQHF; V: TRBV12-3/TRBV12-4; D: NA; size: NA; length: 14; J: TRBJ1-5
DNA: TGTGCCAGCAGGGCCGGGACAGGGGCCTACGAGCAGTACTTC; CDR3: CASRAGTGAYEQYF; V: TRBV2; D: TRBD1; size: few; length: 14; J: TRBJ2-7
DNA: TGTGCCAGCAGCCCCCGACAGTTCTACAATGAGCAGTTCTTC; CDR3: CASSPRQFYNEQFF; V: TRBV3-1; D: NA; size: few; length: 14; J: TRBJ2-1
DNA: TGTGCCAGCAGACCCCCGGGCCGTACAGGCAATGAGCAGTTCTTC; CDR3: CASRPPGRTGNEQFF; V: TRBV11-1; D: NA; size: NA; length: 15; J: TRBJ2-1
DNA: TGTGCCAGCAGCTCCGGGACTAGTTCCTACGAGCAGTACTTC; CDR3: CASSSGTSSYEQYF; V: TRBV7-9; D: TRBD2; size: many; length: 14; J: TRBJ2-7
DNA: TGCAGTGCTGGAACTAGCGGGGGGGGCCACGAGCAGTACTTC; CDR3: CSAGTSGGGHEQYF; V: TRBV20-1; D: TRBD2; size: many; length: 14; J: TRBJ2-7
DNA: TGTGCCAGCACCCTAGCCCCCTGGCAGGGCACCACAGATACGCAGTATTTT; CDR3: CASTLAPWQGTTDTQYF; V: TRBV28; D: NA; size: NA; length: 17; J: TRBJ2-3
DNA: TGCGCCAGCAGCCAAGTCATAGGGAGGGACTACCTCTCCTACGAGCAGTACTTC; CDR3: CASSQVIGRDYLSYEQYF; V: TRBV4-1; D: TRBD2; size: many; length: 18; J: TRBJ2-7
DNA: TGTGCCACCAGTGAGAACAATGAGCAGTTCTTC; CDR3: CATSENNEQFF; V: TRBV24-1; D: NA; size: NA; length: 11; J: TRBJ2-1
DNA: TGTGCCAGCAGCCCACGAGGTAGCGGGGGGTTCACAGATACGCAGTATTTT; CDR3: CASSPRGSGGFTDTQYF; V: TRBV11-2; D: TRBD2; size: few; length: 17; J: TRBJ2-3
DNA: TGCAGTGCTGTAGGGTGGGCTCCGGGACATTTAAATTCACCCCTCCACTTT; CDR3: CSAVGWAPGHLNSPLHF; V: TRBV20-1; D: NA; size: many; length: 17; J: TRBJ1-6
DNA: TGTGCCAGCAGCTGGGGGGGCCCTTTATACGAGCAGTACTTC; CDR3: CASSWGGPLYEQYF; V: TRBV12-3/TRBV12-4; D: NA; size: many; length: 14; J: TRBJ2-7